These 7 T cell receptor beta chains came from one sample sequenced in a study of T-cell memory formation after mild COVID-19. TCRdb ran MiXCR on the 5' RACE reads and lists one entry per CDR3 protein. Of under 300,000 distinct CDR3 sequences in the sample, approximately 16% were seen once. Sequences were obtained from PBMCs or a T cell subset sorted from them (not recorded which). All receptors come from a man aged 18 to 29 who had mild COVID-19 (a few samples of this study predate the infection). Cell type and time point are not known.

This sequence joins TRBV18 and TRBJ2-1, with TRBD1 matching 7 bases. The CDR3 is 19 amino acids. Germline CDR1 is KGHSH and CDR2 is LQKENI. V trimming: 0 bases; J trimming: 0 bases; junction bases outside the gene matches: 11. This chain's CDR3 is CASSPPWGSGTASYNEQFF. The CDR3 DNA reads TGTGCCAGCTCACCACCTTGGGGGTCCGGGACAGCCTCCTACAATGAGCAGTTCTTC.

The gene calls are TRBV18 and TRBJ2-3; 8 positions match TRBD2. After removal of 3 bases from V and 5 bases from J, the junction contained 7 bases not matched to a gene. This CDR3 is 15 amino acids long. Per germline, CDR1 KGHSH and CDR2 LQKENI. The CDR3 DNA sequence: TGTGCCAGCTCACCTCCGGGGGGGAGAGGAGATACGCAGTATTTT. Translating it yields CASSPPGGRGDTQYF.

There are a few counts of this clonotype. The gene calls are TRBV12-3 or TRBV12-4 and TRBJ2-7; no reliable D call. Trimming took 2 bases from V and 5 from J, leaving 4 bases between them. The length of the CDR3 is 11 residues. The chain's CDR3 is CASSLTDEQYF. CDR3 in DNA: TGTGCCAGCAGTTTAACGGACGAGCAGTACTTC.

The chain joins TRBV6-2 or TRBV6-3 to TRBJ2-7; D not certain. The CDR3 consists of 14 residues. CDR1 MNHEY and CDR2 SVGEGT come from the germline V gene. Trimming shortened V by 5 bases and J by 5 bases, and 16 bases separated the two germline ends. CDR3 sequence (DNA): TGTGCCAGCAGTCACCATGCTAGTTCTGACGAGCAGTACGTC. It yields the protein CASSHHASSDEQYV.

This clonotype came up a few times. The chain uses TRBV7-2 and TRBJ1-5; D perhaps matches TRBD1 (5 bases). The CDR3 length is 14 residues. V was cut by 1 base and J by 1 base, with 5 bases left in between. CDR1 and CDR2 from the germline V gene are SGHTA and FQGNSA. CDR3 sequence: CASSLDRSNQPQHF. The CDR3 DNA reads as TGTGCCAGCAGCTTAGACAGGAGCAATCAGCCCCAGCATTTT.

CDR3 sequence: CASSLTGTGGTDTQYF. CDR3 DNA sequence: TGCGCCAGCAGCTTGACCGGGACAGGGGGGACAGATACGCAGTATTTT. The gene calls are TRBV4-1 and TRBJ2-3, with TRBD1 matching 11 bases. The CDR3 consists of 16 residues. The trim removed 5 bases at V and 3 bases at J, leaving 7 bases unmatched. The germline gives CDR1 MGHRA, CDR2 YSYEKL.

This clonotype was found a few times. The J gene is TRBJ2-7, the V gene TRBV7-8; no clear D gene. CDR3 length: 14 amino acids. V lost 2 bases, J lost 0 bases, and 8 bases lay in between. In germline, CDR1 is SGHVS, CDR2 FQNEAQ. The CDR3 region has the DNA TGTGCCAGCAGCTTACGACCGCGCTCCTACGAGCAGTACTTC. Translation: CASSLRPRSYEQYF.